These 24 T cell receptor beta chains share one sample of origin, sequenced in a study of blood T cell repertoires in COVID-19. Assay: immunoSEQ multiplex PCR; the TCRdb copy retains only in-frame clones and omits some. This table has around 380,000 clones, over 75% appearing once. The sample comprised PBMCs or T cells enriched from blood (not recorded which). All receptors come from a man aged 30 to 45 who had recovered from COVID-19.

The rearrangement joins TRBV28 to TRBJ2-1, with 10 bases lining up with TRBD1. V gave up 5 bases and J gave up 5 bases; unmatched junction bases: 6. The germline gives CDR1 MDHEN, CDR2 SYDVKM. The CDR3 spans 15 residues. This chain's CDR3 is CASSPRTGGDNEQFF. CDR3 coding DNA: TGTGCCAGCAGTCCCAGGACAGGGGGTGACAATGAGCAGTTCTTC.

The chain uses TRBV9 and TRBJ1-1; 11 nucleotides agree with TRBD1. The J segment lost 8 bases and the V segment lost 4 bases, leaving 1 base of the junction unmatched. The CDR3 covers 12 residues. The V gene's germline CDR1 is SGDLS and CDR2 YYNGEE. The CDR3: CASSRDRGEAFF. Here the CDR3 DNA reads TGTGCCAGCAGCAGGGACAGGGGGGAAGCTTTCTTT. The entire variable domain, with the rest obtained from reference TRBV9 and TRBJ1-1, is as follows: DSGVTQTPKHLITATGQRVTLRCSPRSGDLSVYWYQQSLDQGLQFLIQYYNGEERAKGNILERFSAQQFPDLHSELNLSSLELGDSALYFCASSRDRGEAFFGQGTRLTVV.

The rearrangement links TRBV7-9 to TRBJ2-1; 9 nucleotides agree with TRBD1. The germline V gene has CDR1 SEHNR and CDR2 FQNEAQ (reference sequence). Germline trimming cut 4 bases from V and 7 bases from J; bases unmatched to any gene: 5. This CDR3 comprises 14 residues. For the CDR3, the DNA is TGTGCCAGCAGCTCCGGGACAGGGTGGAATGAGCAGTTCTTC. It translates to CASSSGTGWNEQFF.

This clone was counted a single time. V gene TRBV7-2 combines with J gene TRBJ1-2; TRBD1 aligns across 7 bases. Trimming took 1 base from V and 4 from J; bases not matched to a gene: 3. Germline values: CDR1 SGHTA, CDR2 FQGNSA. CDR3 length: 14 amino acids. The CDR3 reads CASSLVTGVYGYTF. For the CDR3, the DNA is TGTGCCAGCAGCTTAGTCACAGGGGTCTATGGCTACACCTTC.

The CDR3 is CAWSRTGGGQAFF. CDR3 DNA: TGTGCCTGGAGCCGGACAGGGGGCGGCCAGGCTTTCTTT. This chain uses TRBV30 with TRBJ1-1; TRBD1 matches 11 bases. V lost 3 bases to trimming and J lost 11 bases; unmatched junction nucleotides: 8. From germline, CDR1 is GTSNPN and CDR2 SVGIG (reference sequence). CDR3 length: 13 amino acids.

The chain recombines TRBV5-4 with TRBJ1-1; D perhaps matches TRBD1 (6 bases). CDR3 size: 14 residues. Germline V gene lookup returns CDR1 SGHNT and CDR2 YYREEE (reference sequence). The V and J ends lost 4 bases and 5 bases respectively, with 15 bases between them. CDR3 residues: CASSPTGIRTEAFF. CDR3 coding DNA: TGTGCCAGCAGCCCGACAGGAATTCGTACTGAAGCTTTCTTT.

The chain joins TRBV5-1 to TRBJ2-7; weak D call: TRBD1 (6 bases). Germline assignment: CDR1 SGHRS and CDR2 YFSETQ. This CDR3 has 13 amino acids. V shed 4 bases and J shed 4 bases, with 12 bases lying between them. For the CDR3, the DNA is TGCGCCAGCAGCCCCGGACAGTCGTACGAGCAGTACTTC. Translation gives CASSPGQSYEQYF.

The chain has TRBV2 and TRBJ1-6; D is unclear. V was cut by 3 bases and J by 9 bases, with 12 bases left in between. The germline V gene encodes CDR1 SNHLY and CDR2 FYNNEI. CDR3 length: 14 amino acids. The CDR3 loop is CASSDSPGGSPLHF. CDR3 coding DNA: TGTGCCAGCAGTGATAGTCCCGGTGGTTCACCCCTCCACTTT.

V usage is TRBV5-6 and J usage is TRBJ1-1; 9 nucleotides agree with TRBD1. The junction had 7 bases not matched to a gene; V was cut back by 5 bases and J by 5 bases. The CDR3 spans 14 residues. The germline CDR1 and CDR2 sequences are SGHDT and YYEEEE. The CDR3, as DNA: TGTGCCAGCAGAACAGGGGGCGCGAGAACTGAAGCTTTCTTT. Translation: CASRTGGARTEAFF.

The rearrangement links TRBV5-1 to TRBJ1-4; 7 bases agree with TRBD1. V was clipped by 5 bases and J by 2 bases; unmatched bases: 3. The CDR3 loop spans 14 amino acids. From germline, CDR1 is SGHRS and CDR2 YFSETQ. CDR3 sequence reads: CASSEGGTNEKLFF. DNA of the CDR3: TGCGCCAGCAGTGAAGGGGGCACTAATGAAAAACTGTTTTTT.

The chain carries TRBV2 and TRBJ2-3; maybe TRBD2 (6 bases). The CDR3 spans 13 residues. Per germline, CDR1 SNHLY and CDR2 FYNNEI. The germline V and J ends were trimmed by 10 bases and 2 bases, with 13 bases remaining between them. The CDR3 is CAIARGFTDTQYF. Here the CDR3 DNA reads TGTGCCATTGCGCGGGGATTCACAGATACGCAGTATTTT.

This clone has only one observation. The chain carries TRBV5-1 and TRBJ1-1; 8 positions agree with TRBD1. The germline CDR1 and CDR2 sequences are SGHRS and YFSETQ. The CDR3 length is 16 residues. Losses at the gene ends were 4 bases for V and 0 bases for J; bases not matched to a gene: 8. The CDR3 sequence is CASSAGQGYMNTEAFF. The CDR3 coding sequence is TGCGCCAGCAGCGCCGGACAGGGCTACATGAACACTGAAGCTTTCTTT.

This chain links TRBV13 with TRBJ2-3, with 8 bases aligning to TRBD2. The CDR3 runs 15 residues. V lost 7 bases to trimming and J lost 5 bases; unmatched junction nucleotides: 11. CDR1 is PRHDT and CDR2 is FYEKMQ in the germline V gene (reference sequence). The CDR3: CASTPAGAWGDTQYF. The CDR3 DNA sequence: TGTGCCAGCACCCCAGCGGGGGCGTGGGGAGATACGCAGTATTTT.

This chain uses TRBV3-1 (or the pseudogene TRBV3-2) with TRBJ1-3, with 7 bases fitting TRBD1. The CDR3 extends over 17 amino acids. J was trimmed by 0 bases and V by 3 bases; bases with no gene match: 8. Per germline, CDR1 LGHDT and CDR2 YNNKEL (reference sequence). CDR3 region: CASSQARTGHSGNTIYF. For the CDR3, the DNA is TGTGCCAGCAGCCAGGCTCGGACAGGCCACTCTGGAAACACCATATATTTT.

V usage is TRBV25-1 and J usage is TRBJ2-1; tentatively, D is TRBD1 (5 bases). V dropped 3 bases and J dropped 7 bases, with 10 bases sitting between them. Germline V gene lookup returns CDR1 MGHDK and CDR2 SYGVNS. This CDR3 is 13 amino acids long. CDR3 coding DNA: TGTGCCAGCAGTGAGCAGGGAAGGAATGAGCAGTTCTTC. Its translation is CASSEQGRNEQFF.

The V and J genes are TRBV15 and TRBJ2-7; perhaps TRBD1 as D (7 bases). The germline V gene encodes CDR1 LNHNV and CDR2 YYDKDF (reference sequence). The germline V and J ends were trimmed by 0 bases and 4 bases, with 19 bases remaining between them. The CDR3 sequence is 17 residues long. The CDR3 DNA reads TGTGCCACCAGCAGAGATATAGGGACGACAGGGAGGTACGAGCAGTACTTC. Translation: CATSRDIGTTGRYEQYF.

The count of this clone is one. This chain links TRBV3-1 (or the pseudogene TRBV3-2) with TRBJ2-3; TRBD1 matches at 7 bases. The CDR3 spans 16 residues. CDR1 LGHDT and CDR2 YNNKEL come from the germline V gene (reference sequence). V lost 2 bases to trimming and J lost 2 bases; unmatched junction nucleotides: 7. CDR3 residues: CASSQFLGQVTDTQYF. CDR3 coding DNA: TGTGCCAGCAGCCAATTTTTAGGACAGGTCACAGATACGCAGTATTTT.

The gene calls are TRBV5-1 and TRBJ1-2, with TRBD1 identical over 10 bases. Germline loops: CDR1 SGHRS, CDR2 YFSETQ. Losses at the gene ends were 5 bases for V and 4 bases for J; bases not matched to a gene: 5. There are 14 residues in the CDR3. The CDR3 spells CASSPGQGIYGYTF. The CDR3, as DNA: TGCGCCAGCAGTCCGGGACAGGGGATCTATGGCTACACCTTC. The full variable domain, its missing parts supplied by reference TRBV5-1 and TRBJ1-2, is KAGVTQTPRYLIKTRGQQVTLSCSPISGHRSVSWYQQTPGQGLQFLFEYFSETQRNKGNFPGRFSGRQFSNSRSEMNVSTLELGDSALYLCASSPGQGIYGYTFGSGTRLTVV.

This chain joins TRBV6-5 and TRBJ1-1; no reliable D call. Trimming removed 6 bases at V and 0 bases at J, with 8 bases between. The germline V gene encodes CDR1 MNHEY and CDR2 SVGAGI. CDR3 length: 13 amino acids. CDR3 nucleotides: TGTGCCAGCAGGGCGGGAGTGAACACTGAAGCTTTCTTT. Its translation is CASRAGVNTEAFF.

The V and J genes are TRBV3-1 (or the pseudogene TRBV3-2) and TRBJ1-3; D is possibly TRBD1 (6 bases). Per germline, CDR1 LGHDT and CDR2 YNNKEL (reference sequence). CDR3 length equals 15 residues. V dropped 2 bases and J dropped 4 bases, with 12 bases sitting between them. CDR3 in amino acids: CASSQFQGSGNTIYF. The CDR3 DNA sequence: TGTGCCAGCAGCCAATTCCAGGGGTCCGGAAACACCATATATTTT.

CDR3 DNA: TGTGCCAGCAGGGAGGTCTCTGGAAACACCATATATTTT. It codes for CASREVSGNTIYF. The chain employs TRBV2 and TRBJ1-3; D call uncertain. Deletions cut 6 bases from V and 0 bases from J, with 6 bases between. CDR1 is SNHLY and CDR2 is FYNNEI in the germline V gene. This CDR3 comprises 13 residues.

The V and J genes are TRBV20-1 and TRBJ1-1, with D tentatively TRBD1 (5 bases). The CDR3 loop spans 10 amino acids. Trimming left V 4 bases short and J 8 bases short, with 8 bases between. Germline V gene lookup returns CDR1 DFQATT and CDR2 SNEGSKA (reference sequence). CDR3 nucleotide sequence: TGCAGTGCTAAACAGGCGGAAGCTTTCTTT. Its protein product is CSAKQAEAFF.

This clone was counted only a few times. The chain uses TRBV4-1 and TRBJ2-2; D gene uncertain. V lost 0 bases to trimming and J lost 1 base, with 9 bases between them. The CDR3 has 16 amino acids. Per germline, CDR1 MGHRA and CDR2 YSYEKL. The CDR3 loop reads CASSQDLRQNTGELFF. As DNA, the CDR3 is TGCGCCAGCAGCCAAGATCTGAGGCAGAACACCGGGGAGCTGTTTTTT.

The gene calls are TRBV19 and TRBJ1-1; D unresolved. Germline assignment: CDR1 LNHDA and CDR2 SQIVND (reference sequence). V lost 3 bases and J lost 2, with 4 bases in between. CDR3 length: 12 residues. CDR3 amino acids: CASSMANTEAFF. In nucleotides, the CDR3 is TGTGCCAGTAGTATGGCAAACACTGAAGCTTTCTTT.